This T cell receptor (beta chain) was identified in a study of blood T cell repertoires in COVID-19. Study-wide background: There were acute and convalescent COVID-19 samples, and they came from the United States, Italy and Spain.

Germline V gene data show CDR1 as MNHEY and CDR2 as SVGAGI. The CDR3 runs to 16 residues. J was trimmed by 7 bases and V by 1 base; bases with no gene match: 7. Per the original methods: Amplifying reference gene primers gave estimates of nucleated cell counts. Profiling relied on immunoSEQ multiplex PCR, and the TCRdb table lists in-frame clones only, not all of them. The V and J calls and clone size are taken from that table; D and trimming were inferred from the DNA. The repertoire holds roughly 110,000 clones, with about four fifths as singletons. V gene TRBV6-5 combines with J gene TRBJ2-2, with 9 bases fitting TRBD1. The receptor comes from a human donor in a cohort sampled during active COVID-19. Input material: peripheral blood. The CDR3 here is CASSYLGQGGVGELFF. CDR3 nucleotides: TGTGCCAGCAGTTACTTGGGACAGGGAGGCGTCGGGGAGCTGTTTTTT.